Below, one T cell receptor (beta chain) is given with its context. Its antigen is not identified. This sample stems from a study of shared clonotypes between healthy human individuals. Study results and limitations: The authors sampled blood alone, and tissue repertoires likely differ. Non-shared clonotypes had lower generation probabilities than clonotypes shared by all four sorted-subset donors.

CDR1 and CDR2 (germline): KGHSH, LQKENI. The CDR3 runs 16 residues. Losses at the gene ends were 3 bases for V and 8 bases for J; bases not matched to a gene: 9. Cells designated naive CD8 were CD45RO-negative and were positively selected for CCR7, with terminally differentiated effector memory CD45RA+ cells excluded. Splitting of each subset's genomic DNA was done evenly across several immunoSEQ plates. 150 to 250 ng DNA, approximately 31,000 T cell genomes, went into each sorted-subset replicate PCR. The data were produced by immunoSEQ multiplex PCR, yet TCRdb's version contains in-frame clones alone and is incomplete. The table shows about 700,000 clones, with 92% occurring only once.

The sequence came from a man younger than 40 in good health. This sequence joins TRBV18 and TRBJ2-1; TRBD1 agrees at 11 bases. Sequencing was carried out using naive CD8+ T cells sorted from blood. The CDR3 protein is CASSPLGQGARDEQFF. CDR3 sequence (DNA): TGTGCCAGCTCACCTCTAGGACAGGGGGCGAGGGATGAGCAGTTCTTC.